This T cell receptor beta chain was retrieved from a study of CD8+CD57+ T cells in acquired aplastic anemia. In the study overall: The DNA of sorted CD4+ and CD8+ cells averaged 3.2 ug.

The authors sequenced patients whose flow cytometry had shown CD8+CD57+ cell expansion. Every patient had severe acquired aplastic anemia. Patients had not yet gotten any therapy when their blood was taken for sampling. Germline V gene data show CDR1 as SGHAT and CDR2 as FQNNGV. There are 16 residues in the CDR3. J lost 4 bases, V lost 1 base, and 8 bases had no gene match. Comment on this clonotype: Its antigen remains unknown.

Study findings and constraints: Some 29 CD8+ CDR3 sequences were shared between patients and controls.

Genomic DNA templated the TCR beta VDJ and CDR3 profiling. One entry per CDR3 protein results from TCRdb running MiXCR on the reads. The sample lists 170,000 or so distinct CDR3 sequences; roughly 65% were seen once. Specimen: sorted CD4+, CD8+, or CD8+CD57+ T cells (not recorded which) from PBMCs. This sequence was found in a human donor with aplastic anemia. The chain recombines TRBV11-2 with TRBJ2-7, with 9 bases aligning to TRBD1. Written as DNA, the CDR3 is TGTGCCAGCAGCTTAGTGGCCGGGACAGGGAAGTACGAGCAGTACTTC. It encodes CASSLVAGTGKYEQYF.